Only a few counts were recorded for the clone carrying this T cell receptor (beta chain). The antigen is not known. The data were obtained in a study of response to subunit inactivated influenza vaccine. Trimming removed 4 bases from V and 5 bases from J, with 26 bases in between. Germline V CDR1 and CDR2: SGHAT, FQDESV (reference sequence). The CDR3 is made up of 18 amino acids. Broader study findings: Each seasonal flu vaccination may recruit only limited new T cells, authors suggested.

TCRdb re-called the RT-PCR reads through MiXCR, storing one row per CDR3 protein. The sample holds hundreds of thousands of distinct CDR3 sequences, about 15% seen once. The specimen was PBMCs from blood, collected 14 days before vaccination. The chain recombines TRBV11-1 with TRBJ2-5, with D possibly being TRBD1 (6 bases). The receptor was derived from a man aged 50 to 59 who received an inactivated influenza vaccine. As DNA, the CDR3 is TGTGCCAGCAGCTCCTGGAGTTCTGGGACATCGTCGGGGGAGACCCAGTACTTC. Protein: CASSSWSSGTSSGETQYF.